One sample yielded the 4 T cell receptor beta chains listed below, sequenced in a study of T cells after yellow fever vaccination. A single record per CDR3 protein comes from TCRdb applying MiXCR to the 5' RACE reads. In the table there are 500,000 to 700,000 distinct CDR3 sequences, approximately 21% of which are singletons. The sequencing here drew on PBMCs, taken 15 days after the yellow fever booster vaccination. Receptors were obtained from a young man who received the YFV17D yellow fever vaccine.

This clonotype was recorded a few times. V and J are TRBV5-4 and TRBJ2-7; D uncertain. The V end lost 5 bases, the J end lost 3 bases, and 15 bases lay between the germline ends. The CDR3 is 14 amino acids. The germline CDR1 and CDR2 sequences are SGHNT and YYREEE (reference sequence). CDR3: CASSSLGSVYEQYF. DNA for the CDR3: TGTGCCAGCAGTTCTTTGGGGTCCGTCTACGAGCAGTACTTC.

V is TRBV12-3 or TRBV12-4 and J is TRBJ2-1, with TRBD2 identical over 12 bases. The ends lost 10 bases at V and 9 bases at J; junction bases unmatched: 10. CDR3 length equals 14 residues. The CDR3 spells CATDPGTSGREQFF. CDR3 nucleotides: TGTGCCACCGACCCCGGGACTAGCGGGCGTGAGCAGTTCTTC.

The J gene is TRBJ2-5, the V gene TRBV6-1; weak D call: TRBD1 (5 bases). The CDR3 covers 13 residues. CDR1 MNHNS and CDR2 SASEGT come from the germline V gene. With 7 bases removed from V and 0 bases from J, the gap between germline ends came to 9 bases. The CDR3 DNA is TGTGCCAGCACCCCAGGGAACCAAGAGACCCAGTACTTC. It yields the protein CASTPGNQETQYF.

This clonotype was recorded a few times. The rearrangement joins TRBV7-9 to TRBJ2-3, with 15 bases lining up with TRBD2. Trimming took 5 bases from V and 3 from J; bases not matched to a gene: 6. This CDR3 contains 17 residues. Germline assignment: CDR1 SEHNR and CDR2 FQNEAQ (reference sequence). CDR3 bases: TGTGCCAGCAGCCCGCGGACTAGCGGGAGGGGAACAGATACGCAGTATTTT. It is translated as CASSPRTSGRGTDTQYF.